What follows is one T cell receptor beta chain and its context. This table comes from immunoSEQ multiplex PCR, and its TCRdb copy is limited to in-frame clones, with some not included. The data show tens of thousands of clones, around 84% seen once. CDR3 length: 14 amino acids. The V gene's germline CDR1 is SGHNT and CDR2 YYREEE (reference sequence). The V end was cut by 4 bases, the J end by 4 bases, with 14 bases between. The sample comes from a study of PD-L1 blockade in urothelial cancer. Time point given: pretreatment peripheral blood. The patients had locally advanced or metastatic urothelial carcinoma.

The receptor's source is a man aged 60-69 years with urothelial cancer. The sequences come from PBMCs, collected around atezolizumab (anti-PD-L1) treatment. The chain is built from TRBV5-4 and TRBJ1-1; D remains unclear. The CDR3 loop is CASSLVGGTTEAFF. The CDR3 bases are TGTGCCAGCAGCCTGGTTGGAGGCACCACTGAAGCTTTCTTT.